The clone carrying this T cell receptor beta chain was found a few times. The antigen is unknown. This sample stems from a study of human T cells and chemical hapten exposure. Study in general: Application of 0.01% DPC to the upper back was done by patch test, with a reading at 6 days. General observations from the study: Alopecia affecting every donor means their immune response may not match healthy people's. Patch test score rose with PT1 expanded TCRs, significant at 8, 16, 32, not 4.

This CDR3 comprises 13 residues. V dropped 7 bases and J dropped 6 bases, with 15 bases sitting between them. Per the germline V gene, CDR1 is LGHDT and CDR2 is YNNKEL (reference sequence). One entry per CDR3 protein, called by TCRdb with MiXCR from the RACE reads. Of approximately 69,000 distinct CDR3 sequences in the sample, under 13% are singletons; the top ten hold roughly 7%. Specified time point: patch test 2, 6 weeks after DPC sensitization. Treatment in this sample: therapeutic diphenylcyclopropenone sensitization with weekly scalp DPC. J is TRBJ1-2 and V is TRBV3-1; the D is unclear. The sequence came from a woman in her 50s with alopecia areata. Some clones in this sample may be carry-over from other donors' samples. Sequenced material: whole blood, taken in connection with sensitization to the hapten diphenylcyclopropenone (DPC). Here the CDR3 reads CASTPFGHNGYTF. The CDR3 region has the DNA TGTGCCAGCACCCCCTTCGGGCACAATGGCTACACCTTC.